This record covers a single T cell receptor (beta chain). Its specific antigen is unknown. Base qualities are not recorded, but no much larger clone differs from it by a single base. This specimen comes from a study of T cell responses to AZD1222 COVID-19 vaccine (dated by TCRdb to the early 2020s). As for the study more broadly: AZD1222 recipients whose second dose came at about 4 weeks and those whose second dose came at about 12 weeks were combined into one group, since spike-specific TCR depth and breadth did not differ between the two schedules. Trial participants were enrolled into age subgroups of 18-55, 56-69 and 70-plus years, which contained 148, 28 and 57 TCR-sequenced participants, respectively. TCR sequencing covered more than 230 trial participants: 200 to 210 given two doses of AZD1222 and 26 given two doses of MenACWY control vaccine. Overall study results and their limits: In the small 56-69-year group, the increase in depth fell short of significance, most likely because of low power. No day 14 peak-response samples were available, so repertoires were characterized only after the peak T cell response. A significant rise in spike-specific TCR breadth and depth was observed after two AZD1222 doses relative to day 0 and relative to MenACWY recipients. Most participants were white British and females outnumbered males, and the authors suggested that clonal diversity may have been underestimated. Vaccine-associated CD4 TCRs spanned the whole spike protein, with dominant responses in regions 160-218 and 743-854. Epitopes outside the regions mutated in the B.1.351 and B.1.1.7 variants were reportedly recognized by nearly half of the unique spike-specific TCRs. Only five to seven AZD1222 recipients were SARS-CoV-2 seropositive at baseline, limiting conclusions about previously exposed vaccinees.

Taken from cysteine to phenylalanine, the CDR3 has 16 residues. Only the CDR3 region is kept as DNA, spanning 48 bases read in frame from base 1. The germline V gene (reference sequence) sets CDR1 to SGHNT and CDR2 to YYREEE. V sheds 4 bases and J sheds 10 bases, leaving 21 bases between their ends. The CDR3 regions of human TCRbeta chains were analyzed by immunosequencing. The paper's data handling went like this. Repertoire TCRs were matched against a reference library of SARS-CoV-2-specific TCRs generated with the MIRA antigen-specificity platform. Breadth was defined as the fraction of unique TCRs that were SARS-CoV-2-associated, and depth was defined as the fraction of total T cells that were SARS-CoV-2-associated. Using the MIRA data, each spike-specific TCR was mapped to the spike region that the TCR reacts to and placed in a CD4 or CD8 class. Log10-transformed breadth and depth values were compared by one-way ANOVA with Sidak's multiple comparisons tests. What TCRdb holds here is the immuneACCESS table cut down to in-frame rearrangements. Part of the clones is not present; checked against another copy, under half of the missing clones reflect an unresolved V gene, and the others are unexplained. Clone size and the V and J calls come from that table; the DNA yielded D and trimming. The sample table shows more than 85,000 clones, and 85% to 90% are seen once. The ten biggest clones cover 16% of the sample.

In light of the paper, this sample's time point label describes: baseline before first vaccination. The vaccinee samples were drawn from two UK trials, COV001 and COV002, one of which was a single-blind randomized controlled phase 2/3 trial testing AZD1222 (ChAdOx1 nCoV-19) in healthy adults. Trial participant PBMC samples were collected at day 0 and day 28 after the second dose for TCRbeta chain sequencing. The source of this sequence is an adult in good health. This sequence uses TRBV5-4 and TRBJ1-6, with TRBD1 perhaps the D gene, on 5 matching bases. The sequenced sample was peripheral blood, obtained on day 0 of AZD1222 vaccination. This receptor carries the CDR3 CASSRSGAGLYSPLHF. The bases are TGTGCCAGCAGCCGTTCCGGGGCCGGCCTCTACTCACCCCTCCACTTT. Beyond the CDR3, the reference TRBV5-4 and TRBJ1-6 genes provide the residues; the full variable domain reads: ETGVTQSPTHLIKTRGQQVTLRCSSQSGHNTVSWYQQALGQGPQFIFQYYREEENGRGNFPPRFSGLQFPNYSSELNVNALELDDSALYLCASSRSGAGLYSPLHFGNGTRLTVT.